The clone carrying this T cell receptor beta chain appeared many times. The antigen is not known. This specimen belongs to a study of spatial heterogeneity in lung cancer. Study-level findings and limits: Tumors with more nonsynonymous mutations had more expanded intratumoral alpha and beta TCRs.

TCRdb re-analysed the 5' RACE reads in MiXCR, keeping a single row per CDR3 protein. The sample has 15,000 to 20,000 distinct CDR3 sequences; about 6.3% are singletons. Losses at the gene ends were 1 base for V and 1 base for J; bases not matched to a gene: 5. The germline gives CDR1 LGHNA, CDR2 YNFKEQ. The length of the CDR3 is 16 residues. Time point indicated: sample taken at primary tumor resection. The rearrangement joins TRBV4-2 to TRBJ2-3; 7 nucleotides align to TRBD2. The source material was lung tumor tissue, sampled at surgery. This clonotype originated in a female donor with early-stage non-small cell lung cancer. In nucleotides, the CDR3 is TGTGCCAGCAGCCAAGGGTCCAGCGGGGGCACAGATACGCAGTATTTT. It yields the protein CASSQGSSGGTDTQYF.